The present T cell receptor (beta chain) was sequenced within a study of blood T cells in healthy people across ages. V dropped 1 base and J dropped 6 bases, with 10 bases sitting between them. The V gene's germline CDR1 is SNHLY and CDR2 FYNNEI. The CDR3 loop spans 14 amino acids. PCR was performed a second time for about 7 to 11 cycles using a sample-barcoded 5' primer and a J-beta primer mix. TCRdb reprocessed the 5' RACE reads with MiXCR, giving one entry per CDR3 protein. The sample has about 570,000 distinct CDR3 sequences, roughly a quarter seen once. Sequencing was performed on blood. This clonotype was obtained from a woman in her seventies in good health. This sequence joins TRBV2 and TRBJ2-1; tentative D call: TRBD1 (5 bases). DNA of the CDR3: TGTGCCAGCAGTGAAGGGGGCGCTCGCAATGAGCAGTTCTTC. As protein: CASSEGGARNEQFF.